Presented here are 6 T cell receptor beta chains from one specimen sequenced in a study of CD8+ T cells in alopecia areata. RNA extraction was followed by reverse transcription into cDNA, which acted as the sequencing template. Assay used: immunoSEQ multiplex PCR; TCRdb lists only in-frame clones, some missing. The sample consists of roughly 200,000 clones, roughly three fifths of them appearing once. Sequencing was done on a sample of CD8+ T cells sorted from blood. The receptor source for this set is a human donor in good health.

The chain links TRBV4-2 to TRBJ1-1, with a weak D call TRBD1 (5 bases). This CDR3 contains 14 residues. V gave up 5 bases and J gave up 1 base, with 11 bases separating them. Germline V gene lookup returns CDR1 LGHNA and CDR2 YNFKEQ. CDR3 loop: CASSDTDKNTEAFF. The CDR3 DNA reads as TGTGCCAGCAGCGATACGGACAAGAACACTGAAGCTTTCTTT.

The rearrangement links TRBV27 to TRBJ2-7, with D possibly called TRBD1 or TRBD2 (6 bases each). The CDR3 spans 15 residues. The V end was cut by 6 bases, the J end by 5 bases, with 20 bases between. Germline assignment: CDR1 MNHEY and CDR2 SMNVEV (reference sequence). The CDR3 sequence: CASSLARGGKNEQYF. The CDR3 DNA follows: TGTGCCAGCAGCCTGGCGCGAGGGGGGAAAAACGAGCAGTACTTC.

The rearrangement links TRBV30 to TRBJ1-3; tentative D call: TRBD1 (6 bases). The CDR3 is 13 amino acids. The V and J ends lost 6 bases and 4 bases respectively, with 13 bases between them. Germline loops: CDR1 GTSNPN, CDR2 SVGIG (reference sequence). In DNA form, the CDR3 reads TGTGCCTGCCAGGCAGGGGCAGGAAACACCATATATTTT. Translated: CACQAGAGNTIYF.

V usage is TRBV19 and J usage is TRBJ2-1; D not certain. The length of the CDR3 is 16 residues. V was pared by 1 base and J by 0 bases, with 10 bases between. Germline-derived CDR1 and CDR2 are LNHDA and SQIVND (reference sequence). This CDR3 reads CASSIAVKSSYNEQFF. As DNA, the CDR3 is TGTGCCAGTAGTATAGCAGTGAAGAGCTCCTACAATGAGCAGTTCTTC.

This clone was counted between two and nine times. The genes are TRBV7-9 and TRBJ2-3; D not certain. V was pared by 10 bases and J by 1 base, with 9 bases between. The CDR3 extends over 12 amino acids. Germline CDR1 is SEHNR and CDR2 is FQNEAQ (reference sequence). Written as DNA, the CDR3 is TGTGCCACCCGGCCGGGCACAGATACGCAGTATTTT. Translation gives CATRPGTDTQYF.

This clone was counted a few times. This chain joins TRBV29-1 and TRBJ1-2; D remains ambiguous. Trimming pared 7 bases from V and 1 base from J, leaving 10 bases between. CDR3 length: 12 residues. Germline V gives CDR1 SQVTM, CDR2 ANQGSEA. This CDR3 reads CSALLSNYGYTF. The CDR3 nucleotides read TGCAGCGCGTTATTAAGTAACTATGGCTACACCTTC.